This T cell receptor (beta chain) was observed in a study of blood T cell repertoires in COVID-19. Study background: Sources were T cells, B-cell-depleted T cells, or PBMCs; the material itself was cDNA or gDNA.

It was within 2 weeks before study entry that exposed participants met a COVID-19 case. The V and J ends lost 0 bases and 3 bases respectively, with 13 bases between them. Germline V lookup: CDR1 SGDLS, CDR2 YYNGEE. The CDR3 loop spans 16 amino acids. In the original processing: By means of reference gene primer amplification, nucleated cell counts were estimated. Method: immunoSEQ multiplex PCR; TCRdb's copy keeps in-frame clones and lacks some. The V and J calls and clone size come from that table; D and trimming were worked out from the DNA. The sample consists of 250,000 or so clones, around four fifths of them appearing once.

The receptor was derived from a woman aged 40-49 years who had been exposed to COVID-19. Input material: PBMCs or T cells enriched from blood (not recorded which). V usage is TRBV9 and J usage is TRBJ2-1; the D gene is possibly TRBD2 (6 bases). This CDR3 reads CASSVGTGRDYNEQFF. The CDR3 DNA reads as TGTGCCAGCAGCGTAGGGACGGGGCGGGACTACAATGAGCAGTTCTTC.